This entry concerns a single T cell receptor beta chain. Its antigen is not yet known. No clone much larger than this one lies a single base away; base qualities are absent. Each donor gave one peripheral blood draw, averaging approximately 0.11 L, which was collected into heparinised tubes. A BD FACSAria II was used to sort naive, central memory, regulatory and stem cell-like memory CD4+ T cells with a panel that included CD45RO, CCR7, CD25, CD127, CD95 and CD27. All sorted populations exceeded 98% purity. Right away, PBMCs were isolated by Lymphoprep density gradient centrifugation and were stained directly, with no culture step. Samples were stained and sorted in pairs, with one healthy donor and one patient per experiment, so that batch effects were minimized. The entire amount of isolated RNA was reverse transcribed using the High Capacity cDNA Reverse Transcription Kit, so the sequenced TCRB transcripts were expressed ones. Deep immunoSEQ sequencing was performed on naive, central memory and regulatory T cell samples, with an average of about 3.6 million total reads per sample. Sorted cells were lysed in RLT buffer and RNA was extracted with DNase-treated RNeasy Micro or Mini kits, depending on cell number. To prevent cross-contamination, every cell subset was processed on its own, while patient and healthy donor samples were processed together. The immunoSEQ multiplex PCR was used to amplify TCRB sequences from cDNA, yielding 87-bp fragments that span the CDR3 region. The amplicons were sequenced using the Illumina HiSeq platform. The authors' pipeline ran thus. Synthetic template baselines were used to correct PCR bias computationally, reads within Hamming distance 2 were collapsed together, and singletons that could not be merged were discarded. Reads were aligned to IMGT to assign V, D and J genes, CDR3 length, and insertions or deletions at six rearrangement sites. Within each subset, clonotype counts were normalized to sorted cell number, after which true diversity and Gini coefficients were computed with the tcR R package. The overlap coefficient, calculated on TCRB nucleotide sequences, was used to measure repertoire sharing. Out-of-frame TCRB sequences from naive cells were analyzed to stand in for the pre-selection repertoire. In its TCRdb copy, this immuneACCESS table keeps in-frame sequences only and misses some clones. Where compared with another copy, unresolved V genes explain less than half of these, and the others have no known cause. V and J calls and clone size come straight from that table; D and trimming were deduced from the DNA. The sample profile shows about 700,000 clones; around 15% of them were found once. Clones ranked in the top ten supply approximately 0.02% of the sample.

The junction carries 12 bases between V and J, which are trimmed by 3 bases and 4 bases respectively. The germline V gene supplies CDR1 ENHRY and CDR2 SYGVKD. The CDR3 goes from the cysteine to the phenylalanine over 15 residues. Only CDR3 DNA is held: 45 bases, read in frame from base 1. This sample is drawn from a study of beta chain features in type 1 diabetes (dated 2018 in TCRdb). With regard to the full study: Patients and healthy donors did not differ in mean age, gender distribution, total cell number or subset yield. In the study, TCRB repertoires of sorted circulating CD4+ T cell subsets from recently diagnosed type 1 diabetes patients were compared with those of matched healthy donors. Naive and central memory subsets were obtained from all 30 or so donors, but regulatory and stem cell-like memory subsets were isolated from only 8 patients and roughly eight healthy donors. A total of some 100,000,000 sorted cells were examined across all samples, and a strong correlation was observed between cell number per subset and RNA yield.

Results the study describes overall, beyond this receptor: Because cDNA was sequenced instead of genomic DNA, highly expressing activated cells could be over-represented, though the groups showed no difference in activation or CD3 levels. Naive, central memory and regulatory TCRB repertoires appeared more similar among patients than among healthy donors. A moderate but significant shortening of TCRB CDR3 length was observed in type 1 diabetes patients in all four CD4+ subsets. At VDJ recombination sites, patients with type 1 diabetes made fewer insertions and deleted more nucleotides, a pattern implying thymic rearrangement abnormalities. PCR might favor shorter templates, but patient and control samples were amplified and corrected together, so any skew would affect both groups equally. Because the HLA sub-analyses included only small numbers of individuals, any influence of HLA type on TCRB rearrangement was left unresolved.

Sequencing was done on a sample of naive CD4+ T cells from blood. The cell subset or site label here, explained by the study, means: true naive CD4+ T cells. Recombination linked TRBV10-3 to TRBJ2-2; the D gene could be either TRBD1 or TRBD2, each agreeing at 5 bases. This receptor was obtained from a man between 18 and 29 years old with type 1 diabetes. For the CDR3, the sequence is CAISDTRGTTGELFF. In nucleotides, the sequence is TGTGCCATCAGTGACACGAGAGGGACCACCGGGGAGCTGTTTTTT.